These 4 T cell receptor beta chains came from one sample sequenced in a study of T and B cells in COVID-19 patients. Multiplex PCR with BIOMED2 TRB-A/B primer pools amplified TRB rearrangements. Each CDR3 protein gets one entry after TCRdb re-called the multiplex PCR reads with MiXCR. The sample has 17,000 or so distinct CDR3 sequences, roughly 32% seen once. TRB was amplified from about 260-540 ng of blood genomic DNA. Sequencing was performed on blood. Source of these receptors: a human donor with active COVID-19.

By share, this clonotype counts as medium-sized. CDR3: CSVTDLAERSYNEQFF. For the CDR3, the DNA is TGCAGCGTTACCGATCTGGCCGAGAGATCCTACAATGAGCAGTTCTTC. This chain uses TRBV29-1 with TRBJ2-1, with D uncertain. Germline-derived CDR1 and CDR2 are SQVTM and ANQGSEA. The CDR3 contains 16 residues. Trimming cost V 5 bases and J 1 base, with 18 bases left between them.

This clonotype was detected many times. The rearrangement joins TRBV29-1 to TRBJ2-3, with D perhaps being TRBD1 or TRBD2 (6 bases each). V lost 7 bases and J lost 8, with 25 bases in between. Germline V gene data show CDR1 as SQVTM and CDR2 as ANQGSEA. The CDR3 runs to 15 residues. The CDR3 sequence is CSALFRGGSTGTQYF. The CDR3 coding sequence is TGCAGCGCTCTTTTTCGAGGGGGGTCAACGGGTACGCAGTATTTT.

Only a few counts were recorded for this clonotype. The V and J genes are TRBV29-1 and TRBJ1-2, with D hard to call. Germline V gene sequence: CDR1 SQVTM, CDR2 ANQGSEA. V lost 4 bases, J lost 4 bases, and 22 bases lay in between. The CDR3 has 16 amino acids. CDR3 bases: TGCAGCGTTGTGGGTCAGATTTGGACCAACCCCTATGGCTACACCTTC. It codes for CSVVGQIWTNPYGYTF.

With respect to this clonotype: A much larger clone is a single base away; this may be a read error. The rearrangement uses TRBV19 and TRBJ2-6, with a possible D match to TRBD1 (5 bases). This CDR3 spans 15 amino acids. CDR1 LNHDA and CDR2 SQIVND come from the germline V gene (reference sequence). The CDR3 loop is CACSTGNSGANVLTF. CDR3 bases: TGTGCCTGTAGTACAGGAAACTCTGGGGCCAACGTCCTGACTTTC.